This TCR beta chain was documented in a study of T cells after yellow fever vaccination. This clonotype has a count of ten or more. Germline V gives CDR1 SGDLS, CDR2 YYNGEE. This CDR3 contains 16 residues. Trimming took 3 bases from V and 0 from J; bases not matched to a gene: 6. TCRdb analysed the 5' RACE reads with MiXCR anew, one entry per CDR3 protein. Seen here are about 230,000 distinct CDR3 sequences, approximately 6.8% observed once, and the top ten hold around 1%. V is TRBV9 and J is TRBJ2-1; 7 bases are shared with TRBD1. Specimen: CD4+ T cells sorted from PBMCs, collected on the day of the yellow fever booster vaccination. This receptor was taken from a man aged 25 to 45 who received the YFV17D yellow fever vaccine. For the CDR3, the DNA is TGTGCCAGCAGCGCAGGGGGTGGAAACTCCTACAATGAGCAGTTCTTC. This sequence encodes CASSAGGGNSYNEQFF.